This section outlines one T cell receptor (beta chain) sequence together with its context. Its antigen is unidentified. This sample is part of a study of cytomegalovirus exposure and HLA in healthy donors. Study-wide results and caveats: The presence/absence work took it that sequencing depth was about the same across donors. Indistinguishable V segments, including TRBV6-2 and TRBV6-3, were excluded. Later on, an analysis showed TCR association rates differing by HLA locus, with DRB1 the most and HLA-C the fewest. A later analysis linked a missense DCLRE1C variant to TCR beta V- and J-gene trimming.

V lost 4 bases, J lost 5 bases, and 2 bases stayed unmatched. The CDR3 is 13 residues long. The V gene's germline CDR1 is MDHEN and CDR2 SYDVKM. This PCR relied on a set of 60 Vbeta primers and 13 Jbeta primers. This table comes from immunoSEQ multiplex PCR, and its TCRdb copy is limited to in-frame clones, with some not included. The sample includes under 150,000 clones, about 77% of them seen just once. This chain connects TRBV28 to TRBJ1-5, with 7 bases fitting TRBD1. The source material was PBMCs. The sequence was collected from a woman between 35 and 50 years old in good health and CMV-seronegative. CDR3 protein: CASSWDSYQPQHF. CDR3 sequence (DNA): TGTGCCAGCAGTTGGGACAGTTATCAGCCCCAGCATTTT.